The sequence of this TCR beta chain was determined in a study of shared clonotypes between healthy human individuals (dated by TCRdb to about 2020). The study in broad terms: The cohort included a few men and a couple of women between 18 and 49 years of age. To increase sequencing depth and limit assay-specific biases, different laboratories used diverse techniques to prepare libraries and sequence TCR repertoires. Between about 0.94 and 8.9 billion PBMCs per donor were obtained by leukapheresis. The study deeply sequenced blood TCR repertoires of five healthy adults to estimate repertoire size and the extent of clonotype sharing between individuals. What the study reported, not specific to this receptor: Because the study included a small number of donors, the genetic and exposure-history diversity represented was limited. Pairwise subsampling indicated that sequencing depth was expected to affect the degree of clonotype sharing among donors. Sampling was limited to blood, and TCR repertoires in tissue likely differ from TCR repertoires in blood.

For this clone: Its recognized antigen is unknown. Base qualities are not recorded, but no much larger clone differs from it by a single base.

The germline V gene specifies KGHSH as CDR1 and LQKENI as CDR2. V lost 3 bases and J lost 5 bases, and the count of bases not matched to a germline gene is 10. Including cysteine and phenylalanine, the CDR3 has 16 amino acids. CDR3 DNA is the only sequence kept; it has 48 bases, read in frame from the first base. Donors were healthy HIV-negative adults with no recently reported acute infections or vaccinations. All donors were Caucasian adults living in Nashville, Tennessee, USA. In the unsorted samples, 70 million to 90 million PBMCs were counted, and genomic DNA was extracted using the QIAamp DNA Blood Mini kit. After blood collection by leukapheresis, PBMCs were isolated using Ficoll-Histopaque density gradient centrifugation and then cryopreserved in the vapor phase of liquid nitrogen. Using the deep immunoSEQ assay, multiplex PCR amplified TCR CDR3 regions from genomic DNA. For each cell subset, the extracted genomic DNA was distributed evenly across all wells of several immunoSEQ 96-well plates, and each plate served as one replicate. For unsorted PBMC, each replicate PCR was loaded with approximately 300 ng genomic DNA, equivalent to about 30,000 T cell genomes. Unsorted PBMC genomic DNA was sequenced across ten immunoSEQ deep assay plates. The purified libraries were quantified using a Qubit 3.0 fluorometer, sized with a Bioanalyzer 2100, and then quantified again using the KAPA Library Quantification kit. Every immunoSEQ 96-well plate was sequenced on a dedicated single-read 150-cycle Illumina NextSeq 550 flow cell. Under the source paper's analysis protocol: Because only junctional sequences without quality scores were contained in the immunoSEQ output, filtering matching that applied to full-length reads could not be performed. Sequences were annotated with PyIR, a Python wrapper for IgBLAST v1.9, and V/J genes and CDR3 were assigned using IMGT germline references. Reads with weak V/J assignments (E-value above 1e-6), missing CDR3, stop codons, out-of-frame junctions, or ambiguous translated residues were removed. V3J clonotypes were defined as sequences sharing the same inferred V gene, J gene, and CDR3 amino acid sequence. Percentage overlap between repertoires was computed as shared unique clonotypes divided by the size of the smaller repertoire. RTK rarefaction, the Chao1 estimator, and Recon v2.1 estimates of unobserved clonotypes were used to assess repertoire richness. TCRdb holds this immuneACCESS table with in-frame rearrangements only. Some clones are missing; in checked studies, unresolved V genes explain under half, and the rest has no known cause. V and J calls and clone size follow that table, whereas D and trimming were derived from the DNA. Here the sample has about half a million clones; 75% to 85% occur a single time. The ten largest clones capture roughly an eighth of the sample.

The chain is made from TRBV18 and TRBJ2-5; a stretch of 9 junction bases matches TRBD1. This receptor was obtained from a middle-aged woman in good health. Some clones in this sample may be carry-over from other donors' samples. The source material was PBMCs. The CDR3 region: CASSPEEQGARETQYF. The DNA sequence reads TGTGCCAGCTCACCGGAGGAACAGGGGGCTAGGGAGACCCAGTACTTC.